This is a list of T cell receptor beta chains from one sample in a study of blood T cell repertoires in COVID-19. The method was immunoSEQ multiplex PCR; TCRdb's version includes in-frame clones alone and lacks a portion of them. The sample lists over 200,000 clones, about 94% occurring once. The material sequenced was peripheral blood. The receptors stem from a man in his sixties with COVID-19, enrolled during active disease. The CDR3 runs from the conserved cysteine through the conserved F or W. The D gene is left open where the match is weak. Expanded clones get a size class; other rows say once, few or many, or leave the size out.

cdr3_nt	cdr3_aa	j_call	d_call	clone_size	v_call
TGTGCCAGCAGTTTATTGCCCGGTGGGAGGCAGCCCCAAAATTCACCCCTCCACTTT	CASSLLPGGRQPQNSPLHF	TRBJ1-6	.	.	TRBV28
TGTGCCAGCAGATTGGGGGTGGGACTAGCATCCTACGAGCAGTACTTC	CASRLGVGLASYEQYF	TRBJ2-7	TRBD2	.	TRBV11-2
TGCGCCAGCAGGAGACAGGGTGGCACTGAAGCTTTCTTT	CASRRQGGTEAFF	TRBJ1-1	TRBD1	.	TRBV5-1
TGTGCCAGCAGTACCCCGGGGAGGGACGAGCAGTACTTC	CASSTPGRDEQYF	TRBJ2-7	TRBD2	.	TRBV6-5
TGTGCCAGCAGCCCTTGGACAGGATTAGCCAAAAACATTCAGTACTTC	CASSPWTGLAKNIQYF	TRBJ2-4	TRBD1	.	TRBV7-2
TGTGCCAGCAGTGAAGACGGTAGGAGGGAAAAGAACATTCAGTACTTC	CASSEDGRREKNIQYF	TRBJ2-4	.	.	TRBV6-1
TGTGCCAGCAGCTTTTTTCTGAGACAGGACTACAATGAGCAGTTCTTC	CASSFFLRQDYNEQFF	TRBJ2-1	.	.	TRBV7-2
TGTGCCACCAGTGATTTCGCCAGGGCCGATACGCAGTATTTT	CATSDFARADTQYF	TRBJ2-3	.	.	TRBV24-1
TGTGCCAGTAGTGAGGCTAGCGGAGTTCCCTACGAGCAGTACTTC	CASSEASGVPYEQYF	TRBJ2-7	TRBD2	.	TRBV19
TGTGCCAGCAGTTTAGGGACAGGGAGTGGCTACACCTTC	CASSLGTGSGYTF	TRBJ1-2	TRBD1	.	TRBV27
TGCGCCAGCAGCCCTGGGACTAGCGGTGATGAGCAGTTCTTC	CASSPGTSGDEQFF	TRBJ2-1	TRBD2	.	TRBV5-1
TGTGCCAGTAGTACGACAGGGTTTCGCACTGAAGCTTTCTTT	CASSTTGFRTEAFF	TRBJ1-1	TRBD1	once	TRBV19
TGCGCCAGCAGCTGGGGGACAGGCCAGTACGAGCAGTACTTC	CASSWGTGQYEQYF	TRBJ2-7	TRBD1	.	TRBV5-1
TGTGCCAGCAGCGAGGGGACTAGCGGGGGTAGTAGCACCGGGGAGCTGTTTTTT	CASSEGTSGGSSTGELFF	TRBJ2-2	TRBD2	.	TRBV5-4
TGTGCCAGCTCACCAAGACCGGGACAGGGGTCTGGCTATGGCTACACCTTC	CASSPRPGQGSGYGYTF	TRBJ1-2	TRBD1	.	TRBV18
TGTGCCAGCAGCCAGTCCCTACAGGGGGCAGGGTCAAATGAGCAGTTCTTC	CASSQSLQGAGSNEQFF	TRBJ2-1	TRBD1	.	TRBV4-2
TGTGCCAGCAGGGGGGGGTCCCACAACACAGATACGCAGTATTTT	CASRGGSHNTDTQYF	TRBJ2-3	TRBD2	.	TRBV7-2
TGTGCCAGTAGTATAGCATATACAGGGGCCACTGAAGCTTTCTTT	CASSIAYTGATEAFF	TRBJ1-1	TRBD1	.	TRBV19
TGTGCCAGCAGCCTTCCGGGAGACCGCTATGGCTACACCTTC	CASSLPGDRYGYTF	TRBJ1-2	.	.	TRBV3-1/TRBV3-2
TGTGCCAGCAGTTTCAGCGGGGGGTCTGAAGCTTTCTTT	CASSFSGGSEAFF	TRBJ1-1	.	.	TRBV27
TGTGCCAGCAGCCTCCCCCCGACAGGGGCGAGGGTTGGCTACACCTTC	CASSLPPTGARVGYTF	TRBJ1-2	TRBD1	.	TRBV7-8
TGTGCCAGCTCACCACTGAGTGCAACTAATGAAAAACTGTTTTTT	CASSPLSATNEKLFF	TRBJ1-4	.	.	TRBV18
TGTGCCAGCAGCTATAGCGGATACACCGGGGAGCTGTTTTTT	CASSYSGYTGELFF	TRBJ2-2	.	.	TRBV11-3
TGTGCCAGCAGCGTAGGGTCACGGGTATACGAGCAGTACTTC	CASSVGSRVYEQYF	TRBJ2-7	.	once	TRBV9
TGCGCCAGCAGCTTGTCAGAGACAGGGTGGGCAGATACGCAGTATTTT	CASSLSETGWADTQYF	TRBJ2-3	TRBD1	.	TRBV5-1
TGCGCCAGCAGCCCGACCGACAGGGACGAGCAGTACTTC	CASSPTDRDEQYF	TRBJ2-7	TRBD1	.	TRBV5-1
TGTGCCAGCAGTCGGACAGGGGAAGCTTTCTTT	CASSRTGEAFF	TRBJ1-1	TRBD1	.	TRBV6-2/TRBV6-3
TGTGCCAGCACGAATCGGGACAGGTATAATTCACCCCTCCACTTT	CASTNRDRYNSPLHF	TRBJ1-6	TRBD1	.	TRBV6-5
TGTGCCAGCAGCTTCCGGACTAGCGGGCCCTACAATGAGCAGTTCTTC	CASSFRTSGPYNEQFF	TRBJ2-1	TRBD2	.	TRBV7-3
TGTGTGGGACAGGGACAGGACACCGGGGAGCTGTTTTTT	CVGQGQDTGELFF	TRBJ2-2	TRBD1	.	TRBV6-6
TGTGCCAGCAGCTTGCCCAGCGGGAGCACAGATACGCAGTATTTT	CASSLPSGSTDTQYF	TRBJ2-3	.	.	TRBV5-5
TGTGCCAGCAGCTTGGGACTAGAGATATACGAGCAGTACTTC	CASSLGLEIYEQYF	TRBJ2-7	TRBD2	.	TRBV11-2
TGTGCCAGCAGCCGGCCCGGGACACACGATGGCTACACCTTC	CASSRPGTHDGYTF	TRBJ1-2	.	.	TRBV25-1
TGTGCCAGCAGTGAAAGGGGCTTTAACACCGGGGAGCTGTTTTTT	CASSERGFNTGELFF	TRBJ2-2	.	.	TRBV6-1
TGTGCCAGCAGCCCCGGAGGGGCTTACTATGGCTACACCTTC	CASSPGGAYYGYTF	TRBJ1-2	.	.	TRBV3-1/TRBV3-2
TGTGCCAGCAGCGGGGGTCAGCTAAGGGGACAGAAGTTCAATGAGCAGTTCTTC	CASSGGQLRGQKFNEQFF	TRBJ2-1	TRBD1	.	TRBV5-4
TGTGCCAGTAGTATTCAGGCCCGAAACACCATATATTTT	CASSIQARNTIYF	TRBJ1-3	.	.	TRBV19
TGTGCCAGCAGCTTCCGACAGGGATTGGATTCACCCCTCCACTTT	CASSFRQGLDSPLHF	TRBJ1-6	TRBD1	.	TRBV11-2
TGTGCCAGCAGCCAAGAGGGCCAGAGCAATCAGCCCCAGCATTTT	CASSQEGQSNQPQHF	TRBJ1-5	.	.	TRBV4-2
TGCGCCAGCAGCTTGGGTGAGGGTAGCTCCTACAATGAGCAGTTCTTC	CASSLGEGSSYNEQFF	TRBJ2-1	.	.	TRBV5-1
TGTGCCAGCAGTTACGGACTTGCCTCGGTTAAGCAGTACTTC	CASSYGLASVKQYF	TRBJ2-7	.	.	TRBV6-2/TRBV6-3
TGCGCCAGCAGGATCGACCCGGGAGCTAATGAAAAACTGTTTTTT	CASRIDPGANEKLFF	TRBJ1-4	.	.	TRBV5-1